Below, 26 T cell receptor beta chains from the same sample are listed, as sequenced in a study of persistence of HIV-infected CD4 T cells. Cells were stimulated nonspecifically with anti-CD3/anti-CD28 magnetic beads. Sorting selected CD4+ T cells upregulating both CD40 ligand and CD69. These receptors lack a known antigen. The immunoSEQ assay was version 4, run in survey mode. Here immunoSEQ multiplex PCR was the method, and the copy in TCRdb shows in-frame clones only, minus some. The sample contains 40,000 to 55,000 clones, about 88% of which appear only once. Source: CD4+ T cells sorted from PBMCs after roughly 18-hour stimulation, taken from a patient who received antiretroviral therapy. These receptors were taken from an adult woman with HIV who was CMV-seropositive.

This clone has a single count. V gene TRBV5-4 combines with J gene TRBJ1-1, with 8 bases lining up with TRBD1. In germline, CDR1 is SGHNT, CDR2 YYREEE (reference sequence). The CDR3 is 14 amino acids. Trimming removed 4 bases from V and 4 bases from J; junction bases left unmatched: 6. For the CDR3, the DNA is TGTGCCAGCAGCCCGGACAGGGCGTCCACTGAAGCTTTCTTT. Translation: CASSPDRASTEAFF.

The CDR3 sequence is CASSQGYRRDTQYF. In nucleotides, the CDR3 is TGTGCCAGCAGCCAGGGGTATCGCAGAGATACGCAGTATTTT. The rearrangement uses TRBV3-1 (or the pseudogene TRBV3-2) and TRBJ2-3; D is unresolved. The germline V gene has CDR1 LGHDT and CDR2 YNNKEL (reference sequence). Between the trimmed V and J ends, which lost 3 bases and 5 bases, there was a span of 12 bases. CDR3 length: 14 residues.

V gene TRBV6-6 combines with J gene TRBJ1-1; no clear D gene. Trimming removed 2 bases from V and 11 bases from J, with 21 bases in between. Germline V CDR1 and CDR2: MNHNY, SVGAGI (reference sequence). This CDR3 is built from 15 residues. Here the CDR3 DNA reads TGTGCCAGCAGTTACAATAATCCTGGAGCAGGCGAGGCTTTCTTT. Encoded protein: CASSYNNPGAGEAFF.

The V call is TRBV3-1 (or the pseudogene TRBV3-2), the J call TRBJ1-2; tentative D call: TRBD1 (5 bases). In germline, CDR1 is LGHDT, CDR2 YNNKEL (reference sequence). Trimming pared 1 base from V and 4 bases from J, leaving 10 bases between. This CDR3 has 14 residues. The CDR3 nucleotides read TGTGCCAGCAGCCAAGGGTCAGGGACCTATGGCTACACCTTC. Translation: CASSQGSGTYGYTF.

The chain carries TRBV29-1 and TRBJ2-5; a weak D match, TRBD2 (6 bases). V was clipped by 3 bases and J by 9 bases, with 29 bases between them. The CDR3 covers 17 residues. Germline V lookup: CDR1 SQVTM, CDR2 ANQGSEA. Here the CDR3 DNA reads TGCAGCGTTGAGTGGGACCGCGGGACTGCCCGATCTAGGGCCCAGTACTTC. This sequence encodes CSVEWDRGTARSRAQYF.

The CDR3 spells CASSLRTSGNIQYF. The CDR3 nucleotides read TGTGCCAGCAGCCTGCGGACTAGCGGAAACATTCAGTACTTC. The chain employs TRBV7-2 and TRBJ2-4; 10 bases are shared with TRBD2. The germline V gene has CDR1 SGHTA and CDR2 FQGNSA. V lost 5 bases to trimming and J lost 6 bases; unmatched junction nucleotides: 4. The CDR3 spans 14 residues.

The count of this clone is one. Written as DNA, the CDR3 is TGTGCCATCAGTGAGGGTCCGGGGATGTACGAGCAGTACGTC. Translated, it gives CAISEGPGMYEQYV. The chain carries TRBV10-3 and TRBJ2-7, with D maybe TRBD2 (5 bases). Germline CDR1 and CDR2: ENHRY and SYGVKD. The CDR3 length is 14 residues. V lost 2 bases and J 4 bases, leaving 12 bases between the germline ends.

The chain combines TRBV7-3 with TRBJ2-1; D perhaps matches TRBD2 (5 bases). CDR1 is SGHTA, CDR2 FQGTGA, per germline. The length of the CDR3 is 15 residues. V was trimmed by 1 base and J by 6 bases, leaving 13 bases between them. CDR3 coding DNA: TGTGCCAGCAGCTTAAGTCGTCTAGCCCTCAATGAGCAGTTCTTC. Translating it yields CASSLSRLALNEQFF.

CDR3 amino acids: CASSTRTGGTDTQYF. CDR3 sequence (DNA): TGTGCCAGCAGTACCCGGACAGGAGGCACAGATACGCAGTATTTT. The gene calls are TRBV6-5 and TRBJ2-3, with TRBD1 matching over 7 bases. The V gene's germline CDR1 is MNHEY and CDR2 SVGAGI. V was clipped by 5 bases and J by 1 base; unmatched bases: 6. The CDR3 consists of 15 residues.

This chain uses TRBV25-1 with TRBJ1-1; D remains unclear. CDR1 is MGHDK, CDR2 SYGVNS, per germline. V lost 3 bases, J lost 3 bases, and 5 bases lay in between. The CDR3 covers 12 residues. This chain's CDR3 is CASSDRDTEAFF. In nucleotides, the CDR3 is TGTGCCAGCAGTGATCGGGACACTGAAGCTTTCTTT.

The gene calls are TRBV18 and TRBJ1-1, with a tentative D call TRBD1 (6 bases). The CDR3 covers 15 residues. Per the germline V gene, CDR1 is KGHSH and CDR2 is LQKENI. The ends were cut back, 3 bases at V and 4 bases at J, with 15 bases in the middle. CDR3 protein: CASSPSSRGGTEAFF. The CDR3 DNA follows: TGTGCCAGCTCACCGTCTTCCAGGGGAGGCACTGAAGCTTTCTTT.

The chain employs TRBV29-1 and TRBJ1-5; TRBD1 matches at 8 bases. Germline trimming cut 4 bases from V and 4 bases from J; bases unmatched to any gene: 3. CDR1 and CDR2 from the germline V gene are SQVTM and ANQGSEA. This CDR3 comprises 13 residues. The DNA of the CDR3 is TGCAGCGTTGCGGGACAGGATAATCAGCCCCAGCATTTT. Protein product: CSVAGQDNQPQHF.

This clone was detected a few times. This chain connects TRBV6-6 to TRBJ2-7; D is unclear. The germline V and J ends were trimmed by 5 bases and 4 bases, with 15 bases remaining between them. The CDR3 totals 14 residues. Germline V gives CDR1 MNHNY, CDR2 SVGAGI (reference sequence). The CDR3 protein is CASSPLGVLYEQYV. DNA of the CDR3: TGTGCCAGCAGTCCGTTGGGCGTGTTGTACGAGCAGTACGTC.

The rearrangement links TRBV19 to TRBJ2-2; 7 nucleotides line up with TRBD1. Looked up from germline, CDR1 is LNHDA and CDR2 is SQIVND (reference sequence). The CDR3 is 15 amino acids. The V segment lost 1 base and the J segment 7 bases; nucleotides outside the gene matches: 6. In DNA, the CDR3 is TGTGCCAGTAGTATAGTAGGGGGCAAAAACGGGGAGCTGTTTTTT. Its protein product is CASSIVGGKNGELFF. The full variable domain, in which reference TRBV19 and TRBJ2-2 provide the parts outside the CDR3, is DGGITQSPKYLFRKEGQNVTLSCEQNLNHDAMYWYRQDPGQGLRLIYYSQIVNDFQKGDIAEGYSVSREKKESFPLTVTSAQKNPTAFYLCASSIVGGKNGELFFGEGSRLTVL.

V gene TRBV19 combines with J gene TRBJ1-2; the D is unclear. V lost 4 bases and J lost 8, with 11 bases in between. The CDR3 totals 12 residues. Germline V gives CDR1 LNHDA, CDR2 SQIVND (reference sequence). The CDR3 region has the DNA TGTGCCAGTAGTACGACGGCGGGGGGCTACACCTTC. Protein sequence: CASSTTAGGYTF.

V gene TRBV19 combines with J gene TRBJ2-1; D might be TRBD2 (5 bases). With 6 bases removed from V and 10 bases from J, the gap between germline ends came to 16 bases. CDR1 is LNHDA and CDR2 is SQIVND in the germline V gene (reference sequence). This CDR3 is 13 amino acids long. CDR3 amino acids: CASRNKPSGEQFF. The CDR3 DNA is TGTGCCAGTAGGAACAAGCCGAGCGGCGAGCAGTTCTTC.

The genes are TRBV30 and TRBJ2-6, with a tentative D call TRBD1 (6 bases). CDR1 and CDR2 from the germline V gene are GTSNPN and SVGIG (reference sequence). The CDR3 runs to 15 residues. V shed 4 bases and J shed 0 bases, with 10 bases lying between them. In nucleotides, the CDR3 is TGTGCCTGGACCAGGGGTAACTCTGGGGCCAACGTCCTGACTTTC. It is translated as CAWTRGNSGANVLTF.

This chain joins TRBV5-6 and TRBJ1-4; D remains ambiguous. V gave up 1 base and J gave up 0 bases, with 7 bases separating them. The CDR3 sequence is 15 residues long. Germline V gene sequence: CDR1 SGHDT, CDR2 YYEEEE. CDR3 sequence reads: CASSLKGPTNEKLFF. The CDR3 DNA reads as TGTGCCAGCAGCTTGAAAGGGCCAACTAATGAAAAACTGTTTTTT. The variable domain in full, with the rest retrieved from reference TRBV5-6 and TRBJ1-4, is DAGVTQSPTHLIKTRGQQVTLRCSPKSGHDTVSWYQQALGQGPQFIFQYYEEEERQRGNFPDRFSGHQFPNYSSELNVNALLLGDSALYLCASSLKGPTNEKLFFGSGTQLSVL.

The J gene is TRBJ2-5, the V gene TRBV21-1; the DNA was not compared with TRBD2, the D call given in the table. TRBV21-1 counts as a pseudogene. The CDR3 sequence is 13 residues long. CDR3 sequence reads: CASSKLAGETQYF. The CDR3, as DNA: TGTGCCAGCAGCAAGCTAGCCGGAGAGACCCAGTACTTC.

This clone is categorized as medium-sized. The rearrangement links TRBV25-1 to TRBJ1-1; D unresolved. CDR3 size: 14 residues. CDR1 is MGHDK, CDR2 SYGVNS, per germline. Trimming shortened V by 3 bases and J by 5 bases, and 13 bases separated the two germline ends. CDR3 sequence reads: CASSDNQGWTEAFF. As DNA, the CDR3 is TGTGCCAGCAGTGATAACCAAGGCTGGACTGAAGCTTTCTTT.

The V gene is TRBV5-8, the J gene TRBJ1-2; TRBD1 matches 7 bases. The CDR3 has 17 amino acids. CDR1 and CDR2 from the germline V gene are SGHTS and YDEGEE. Trimming took 0 bases from V and 4 from J; bases not matched to a gene: 12. CDR3 in amino acids: CASSLEVDRAVIYGYTF. In DNA, the CDR3 is TGTGCCAGCAGCTTGGAAGTAGACAGGGCTGTGATCTATGGCTACACCTTC.

The gene calls are TRBV3-1 (or the pseudogene TRBV3-2) and TRBJ1-2; TRBD1 aligns across 7 bases. The length of the CDR3 is 13 residues. Trimming removed 0 bases from V and 12 bases from J; junction bases left unmatched: 7. Germline V gene sequence: CDR1 LGHDT, CDR2 YNNKEL (reference sequence). CDR3 in amino acids: CASSQERQGKNTF. CDR3 bases: TGTGCCAGCAGCCAAGAAAGACAGGGAAAGAACACCTTC.

V usage is TRBV9 and J usage is TRBJ1-2; the D is unclear. V gave up 0 bases and J gave up 0 bases, with 3 bases separating them. There are 13 residues in the CDR3. Germline V gives CDR1 SGDLS, CDR2 YYNGEE. The CDR3 DNA follows: TGTGCCAGCAGCGTAGATACTAACTATGGCTACACCTTC. It specifies CASSVDTNYGYTF.

The rearrangement joins TRBV5-1 to TRBJ2-7, with TRBD1 identical over 9 bases. Per the germline V gene, CDR1 is SGHRS and CDR2 is YFSETQ. V lost 8 bases, J lost 1 base, and 4 bases stayed unmatched. This CDR3 spans 13 amino acids. Here the CDR3 DNA reads TGCGCCAGAGGACAGGGGCCATCCTACGAGCAGTACGTC. The encoded protein is CARGQGPSYEQYV.

The gene calls are TRBV5-1 and TRBJ2-5, with 11 positions matching TRBD1. V lost 4 bases to trimming and J lost 5 bases; unmatched junction nucleotides: 7. Germline assignment: CDR1 SGHRS and CDR2 YFSETQ. The CDR3 is 15 amino acids. The chain's CDR3 is CASSVGQGAFETQYF. CDR3 coding DNA: TGCGCCAGCAGCGTTGGACAGGGGGCATTTGAGACCCAGTACTTC.

The rearrangement uses TRBV30 and TRBJ1-1; D perhaps matches TRBD1 (5 bases). Germline CDR1 is GTSNPN and CDR2 is SVGIG (reference sequence). Trimming pared 2 bases from V and 1 base from J, leaving 17 bases between. The CDR3 is 16 amino acids. CDR3 in DNA: TGTGCCTGGAGTCCCGTATCGGGACGGCAGAACACTGAAGCTTTCTTT. Translation: CAWSPVSGRQNTEAFF. The full variable domain, in which reference TRBV30 and TRBJ1-1 provide the parts outside the CDR3, is SQTIHQWPATLVQPVGSPLSLECTVEGTSNPNLYWYRQAAGRGLQLLFYSVGIGQISSEVPQNLSASRPQDRQFILSSKKLLLSDSGFYLCAWSPVSGRQNTEAFFGQGTRLTVV.